This T cell receptor beta chain was obtained from a study of blood T cell repertoires in COVID-19. About the study: T cells, B-cell-depleted T cells, or PBMCs supplied cDNA or gDNA.

V was clipped by 5 bases and J by 7 bases, with 15 bases between them. CDR3 size: 13 residues. The germline CDR1 and CDR2 sequences are GTSNPN and SVGIG (reference sequence). Profiled with immunoSEQ multiplex PCR; TCRdb holds only in-frame clones, not every one. The profile covers 68,000 or so clones, with less than 80% appearing a single time and roughly a third taken by the ten largest. The TCR originated in a human donor in a cohort sampled during active COVID-19. The chain carries TRBV30 and TRBJ1-5; TRBD1 is a possible D gene (5 bases). Sequencing input: peripheral blood. The CDR3 region is CAWVKGSDQPQHF. CDR3 nucleotide sequence: TGTGCCTGGGTTAAGGGGTCGGACCAGCCCCAGCATTTT.